This T cell receptor beta chain was obtained from a study of T-cell reconstitution after alpha-beta-depleted transplantation in children. This CDR3 has 13 amino acids. V gave up 6 bases and J gave up 0 bases; unmatched junction bases: 1. The germline gives CDR1 MNHEY, CDR2 SMNVEV (reference sequence). It was with unique molecular identifiers that the TCRbeta library was prepared. A single record per CDR3 protein comes from TCRdb applying MiXCR to the PCR reads. The data contain 500,000 to 600,000 distinct CDR3 sequences, 32% of them singletons. This TCR derives from a human donor who donated a stem cell graft to a child with aplastic anemia. This chain joins TRBV27 and TRBJ1-2; TRBD1 agrees at 7 bases. The starting material was PBMCs from the stem cell graft donor, obtained from the stem cell graft. The CDR3: CASSGQANYGYTF. Here the CDR3 DNA reads TGTGCCAGCAGCGGACAGGCTAACTATGGCTACACCTTC.